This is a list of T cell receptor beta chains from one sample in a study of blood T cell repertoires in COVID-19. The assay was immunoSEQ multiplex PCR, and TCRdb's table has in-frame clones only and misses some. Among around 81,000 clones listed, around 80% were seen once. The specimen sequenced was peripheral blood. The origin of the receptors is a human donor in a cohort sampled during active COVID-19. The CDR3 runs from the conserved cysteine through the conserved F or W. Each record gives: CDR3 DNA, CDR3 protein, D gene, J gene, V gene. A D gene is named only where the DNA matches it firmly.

DNA: TGTGCCTGGAGCCCGGACTGGGCGGACGGGGGCTACACCTTC
CDR3: CAWSPDWADGGYTF
D: NA
J: TRBJ1-2
V: TRBV30

DNA: TGCGCCACCGGGCCTAGCGGGGGAGGCTACCAAGAGACCCAGTACTTC
CDR3: CATGPSGGGYQETQYF
D: TRBD2
J: TRBJ2-5
V: TRBV10-2

DNA: TGTGCCAGCAGTTTGTTCGGCACTGAAGCTTTCTTT
CDR3: CASSLFGTEAFF
D: NA
J: TRBJ1-1
V: TRBV28

DNA: TGTGCCATCTCCGAGTCCCCCTCGGTGCAGTACTTC
CDR3: CAISESPSVQYF
D: NA
J: TRBJ2-7
V: TRBV10-3

DNA: TGTGCCAGCATCCCCTCTAAATCTGGGCCCTCGGGCTACACCTTC
CDR3: CASIPSKSGPSGYTF
D: NA
J: TRBJ1-2
V: TRBV9

DNA: TGTGCCAGCAGTTACTCTACAGGGTGGGACACCGGGGAGCTGTTTTTT
CDR3: CASSYSTGWDTGELFF
D: NA
J: TRBJ2-2
V: TRBV6-5

DNA: TGTGCCAGCAGTCCAAATGGACAGGGACGCAATCAGCCCCAGCATTTT
CDR3: CASSPNGQGRNQPQHF
D: TRBD1
J: TRBJ1-5
V: TRBV2

DNA: TGTGCCAGCTCACCACGGGACAGCTCCTACGAGCAGTACTTC
CDR3: CASSPRDSSYEQYF
D: TRBD1
J: TRBJ2-7
V: TRBV18

DNA: TGTGCCAGCAGCAAAGTAAGGAATCAGGGGGCATATAGCAATCAGCCCCAGCATTTT
CDR3: CASSKVRNQGAYSNQPQHF
D: NA
J: TRBJ1-5
V: TRBV21-1

DNA: TGTGCCAGCAGCTTTTGGACAGGGAATTCACCCCTCCACTTT
CDR3: CASSFWTGNSPLHF
D: TRBD1
J: TRBJ1-6
V: TRBV7-2

DNA: TGCGCCAGCAGCCCCCGGGACAGTCTAAATTCACCCCTCCACTTT
CDR3: CASSPRDSLNSPLHF
D: TRBD1
J: TRBJ1-6
V: TRBV5-1

DNA: TGTGCCAGCAGCGGGGGGACAGGGGACTATGGCTACACCTTC
CDR3: CASSGGTGDYGYTF
D: TRBD1
J: TRBJ1-2
V: TRBV5-5

DNA: TGTGCCAGCTCCCCAGGGGCGGGGGCTGGGGAGACCCAGTACTTC
CDR3: CASSPGAGAGETQYF
D: NA
J: TRBJ2-5
V: TRBV18

DNA: TGTGCCTGGAGTGTACTGGGGGGATCCTACGAGCAGTACTTC
CDR3: CAWSVLGGSYEQYF
D: NA
J: TRBJ2-7
V: TRBV30

DNA: TGTGCCAGCAGCGCTCCCGCCGGACAGACGAACACCGGGGAGCTGTTTTTT
CDR3: CASSAPAGQTNTGELFF
D: NA
J: TRBJ2-2
V: TRBV5-4

DNA: TGTGCCAGTAGTTTCGAAGGACAGGCTATAAATGAAAAACTGTTTTTT
CDR3: CASSFEGQAINEKLFF
D: TRBD1
J: TRBJ1-4
V: TRBV19